These 25 T cell receptor beta chains were all obtained from the same sample, sequenced in a study of CD8+ T cells in alopecia areata. It was cDNA, reverse transcribed from extracted RNA, that served as the sequencing template. TCRdb's table, derived via immunoSEQ multiplex PCR, lists solely in-frame clones and lacks some. The sample includes some 100,000 clones, 44% seen only once; the top ten take around 19%. Treatment here: oral pan-JAK inhibitor, 5-10 mg twice daily. The sample was CD8+ T cells sorted from blood, taken at week 24, from a patient treated with tofacitinib. All receptors derive from a human donor with alopecia areata.

This clone has a handful of counts. This chain links TRBV11-2 with TRBJ2-7, with TRBD2 as a possible D gene (5 bases). The CDR3 sequence is 12 residues long. The V gene's germline CDR1 is SGHAT and CDR2 FQNNGV. Trimming took off 5 bases at V and 4 bases at J, with 9 bases between the two ends. CDR3 sequence reads: CASSGRRYEQYF. The DNA for the CDR3 is TGTGCCAGCAGCGGGAGACGGTACGAGCAGTACTTC.

The chain recombines TRBV29-1 with TRBJ2-2; D gene ambiguous. The V end was cut by 4 bases, the J end by 2 bases, with 5 bases between. There are 12 residues in the CDR3. The germline CDR1 and CDR2 sequences are SQVTM and ANQGSEA. CDR3 nucleotide sequence: TGCAGCGTTGTGCTCAACACCGGGGAGCTGTTTTTT. Translated: CSVVLNTGELFF.

This clone came up a few times. The J gene is TRBJ1-1, the V gene TRBV23-1; weak D call: TRBD1 (5 bases). TRBV23-1 is marked as an open reading frame, function uncertain. Trimming cost V 0 bases and J 0 bases, with 8 bases left between them. There are 15 residues in the CDR3. The CDR3 protein is CASSQSGRLNTEAFF. Here the CDR3 DNA reads TGCGCCAGCAGTCAATCGGGACGGCTGAACACTGAAGCTTTCTTT.

CDR3: CASSVGQVTYEQYF. In DNA, the CDR3 is TGTGCCAGCAGCGTAGGGCAGGTTACCTACGAGCAGTACTTC. The chain combines TRBV9 with TRBJ2-7; D not certain. Trimming removed 0 bases from V and 2 bases from J, with 9 bases in between. The germline gives CDR1 SGDLS, CDR2 YYNGEE. The CDR3 has 14 residues.

CDR3 sequence reads: CASTTGTDTQYF. CDR3 nucleotide sequence: TGTGCCAGCACCACGGGTACAGATACGCAGTATTTT. The V gene is TRBV7-9, the J gene TRBJ2-3; D gene uncertain. The CDR3 covers 12 residues. The germline V gene has CDR1 SEHNR and CDR2 FQNEAQ (reference sequence). V dropped 7 bases and J dropped 3 bases, with 8 bases sitting between them.

This clone was seen a handful of times. V and J are TRBV7-9 and TRBJ2-7; maybe TRBD1 (6 bases). Trimming left V 5 bases short and J 6 bases short, with 26 bases between. The CDR3 spans 17 residues. In germline, CDR1 is SEHNR, CDR2 FQNEAQ (reference sequence). For the CDR3, the DNA is TGTGCCAGCAGCACGGGAAGAGGGGGTACTGAGTATCGCGAGCAGTACTTC. As protein: CASSTGRGGTEYREQYF.

The chain combines TRBV5-1 with TRBJ2-1; D unclear. Deletions cut 2 bases from V and 7 bases from J, with 4 bases between. This CDR3 has 11 amino acids. Germline assignment: CDR1 SGHRS and CDR2 YFSETQ. CDR3 DNA: TGCGCCAGCAGCTTTGGGAATGAGCAGTTCTTC. It specifies CASSFGNEQFF.

The rearrangement joins TRBV19 to TRBJ2-1; tentatively, D is TRBD1 (6 bases). Germline assignment: CDR1 LNHDA and CDR2 SQIVND (reference sequence). The CDR3 sequence is 16 residues long. V lost 4 bases, J lost 3 bases, and 16 bases lay in between. In nucleotides, the CDR3 is TGTGCCAGTAGTACTGGACAGCCTTACTTCTACAATGAGCAGTTCTTC. This encodes CASSTGQPYFYNEQFF.

The gene calls are TRBV29-1 and TRBJ2-5; no reliable D call. Germline-derived CDR1 and CDR2 are SQVTM and ANQGSEA. The CDR3 consists of 15 residues. V lost 4 bases and J 5 bases, leaving 20 bases between the germline ends. The CDR3 DNA reads TGCAGCGTTGGATGGCCTAGTGTCCCCGGGGAGACCCAGTACTTC. Translated, it gives CSVGWPSVPGETQYF.

The chain is built from TRBV5-1 and TRBJ2-1; 11 positions agree with TRBD2. This CDR3 is 15 amino acids long. Germline trimming cut 4 bases from V and 8 bases from J; bases unmatched to any gene: 8. Looked up from germline, CDR1 is SGHRS and CDR2 is YFSETQ. The CDR3 bases are TGCGCCAGCAGCAACACTAGCGGGAGTTACCATGAGCAGTTCTTC. Translating it yields CASSNTSGSYHEQFF.

This clone appeared many times. DNA of the CDR3: TGCGCCAGCAGCCAAGATCGGTGGGGCAACTATGGCTACACCTTC. Its translation: CASSQDRWGNYGYTF. The chain has TRBV4-1 and TRBJ1-2; perhaps TRBD1 as D (5 bases). This CDR3 comprises 15 residues. Deletions cut 0 bases from V and 2 bases from J, with 10 bases between. Germline V gene data show CDR1 as MGHRA and CDR2 as YSYEKL.

The V and J genes are TRBV4-1 and TRBJ1-5; possible D gene TRBD1, 5 bases. The V end was cut by 0 bases, the J end by 6 bases, with 9 bases between. The CDR3 totals 14 residues. Germline V gives CDR1 MGHRA, CDR2 YSYEKL. This chain's CDR3 is CASSQESGTQPQHF. The CDR3 DNA reads TGCGCCAGCAGCCAAGAGTCAGGGACTCAGCCCCAGCATTTT.

The genes are TRBV29-1 and TRBJ1-1, with 7 bases fitting TRBD1. Germline V CDR1 and CDR2: SQVTM, ANQGSEA. V was clipped by 6 bases and J by 1 base; unmatched bases: 5. The CDR3 covers 13 residues. CDR3 coding DNA: TGCAGCGTCCTGACAGGGACGAACACTGAAGCTTTCTTT. Translated: CSVLTGTNTEAFF.

The chain is built from TRBV19 and TRBJ2-7, with D uncertain. V shed 6 bases and J shed 3 bases, with 9 bases lying between them. The CDR3 extends over 12 amino acids. Germline CDR1 reads LNHDA; CDR2 reads SQIVND (reference sequence). The chain's CDR3 is CASRGTYYEQYF. In DNA form, the CDR3 reads TGTGCCAGTAGGGGCACGTACTACGAGCAGTACTTC.

The rearrangement uses TRBV7-9 and TRBJ2-1, with D perhaps given as TRBD1 or TRBD2 (5 bases each). This CDR3 has 17 amino acids. The V gene's germline CDR1 is SEHNR and CDR2 FQNEAQ (reference sequence). V lost 4 bases and J lost 0, with 16 bases in between. CDR3: CASSSRGGEPSYNEQFF. The CDR3 DNA reads as TGTGCCAGCAGCTCCCGGGGCGGAGAGCCCTCCTACAATGAGCAGTTCTTC. The complete variable domain, with remaining parts taken from reference TRBV7-9 and TRBJ2-1, reads DTGVSQNPRHKITKRGQNVTFRCDPISEHNRLYWYRQTLGQGPEFLTYFQNEAQLEKSRLLSDRFSAERPKGSFSTLEIQRTEQGDSAMYLCASSSRGGEPSYNEQFFGPGTRLTVL.

The gene calls are TRBV30 and TRBJ2-7; D uncertain. There are 12 residues in the CDR3. V was pared by 3 bases and J by 1 base, with 7 bases between. Germline CDR1 and CDR2: GTSNPN and SVGIG (reference sequence). In nucleotides, the CDR3 is TGTGCCTGGAGGTCGTATTCCTACGAGCAGTACTTC. This encodes CAWRSYSYEQYF.

This chain joins TRBV29-1 and TRBJ2-7; 7 nucleotides line up with TRBD1. The V segment lost 0 bases and the J segment 7 bases; nucleotides outside the gene matches: 9. The CDR3 has 14 residues. Germline assignment: CDR1 SQVTM and CDR2 ANQGSEA. The CDR3 bases are TGCAGCGTTGAAGATTGGGCAGGGGGTGTTGAGCAGTACTTC. Amino acids: CSVEDWAGGVEQYF.

The sample holds a few counts of this clone. V gene TRBV18 combines with J gene TRBJ2-7; a weak D match, TRBD1 (6 bases). There are 16 residues in the CDR3. Trimming shortened V by 0 bases and J by 0 bases, and 12 bases separated the two germline ends. Germline CDR1 reads KGHSH; CDR2 reads LQKENI. Here the CDR3 DNA reads TGTGCCAGCTCACCACCTCGACAGGAGGCCTCCTACGAGCAGTACTTC. This translates into CASSPPRQEASYEQYF.

The rearrangement links TRBV30 to TRBJ2-7, with D perhaps matching TRBD1 (8 bases). The CDR3 is 12 amino acids. Trimming removed 4 bases from V and 4 bases from J, with 11 bases in between. Looked up from germline, CDR1 is GTSNPN and CDR2 is SVGIG (reference sequence). The CDR3 region is CAWNRGGYEQYF. For the CDR3, the DNA is TGTGCCTGGAACAGGGGGGGATACGAGCAGTACTTC.

The chain uses TRBV14 and TRBJ2-1; possibly TRBD1 for D (6 bases). Deletions cut 5 bases from V and 2 bases from J, with 13 bases between. CDR1 and CDR2 (germline): SGHDN, FVKESK. The CDR3 is 15 amino acids. This chain's CDR3 is CASSSHRAPYNEQFF. The CDR3, as DNA: TGTGCCAGCAGCTCTCACAGGGCACCCTACAATGAGCAGTTCTTC.

J is TRBJ2-2 and V is TRBV4-1; 7 nucleotides align to TRBD2. V was pared by 4 bases and J by 1 base, with 6 bases of the junction left unmatched. Per germline, CDR1 MGHRA and CDR2 YSYEKL. The CDR3 totals 16 residues. CDR3 protein: CASSRGGSVNTGELFF. In DNA form, the CDR3 reads TGCGCCAGCAGCCGGGGCGGGAGTGTGAACACCGGGGAGCTGTTTTTT.

This clone showed up just a few times. The V and J genes are TRBV7-9 and TRBJ1-1; tentative D call: TRBD1 (5 bases). The germline gives CDR1 SEHNR, CDR2 FQNEAQ (reference sequence). CDR3 length: 12 amino acids. V lost 5 bases and J lost 8, with 12 bases in between. The CDR3 region has the DNA TGTGCCAGCAGCGGGGGTGGGAAAGAAGCTTTCTTT. Translating it yields CASSGGGKEAFF.

The gene calls are TRBV2 and TRBJ2-5; the D gene is possibly TRBD1 (5 bases). The CDR3 loop spans 12 amino acids. Germline assignment: CDR1 SNHLY and CDR2 FYNNEI. V was trimmed by 8 bases and J by 1 base, leaving 8 bases between them. The CDR3 here is CASLRVQETQYF. DNA for the CDR3: TGTGCCAGCCTCAGGGTCCAAGAGACCCAGTACTTC.

The genes are TRBV28 and TRBJ1-5; a possible D gene is TRBD1 (6 bases). The CDR3 loop spans 13 amino acids. V lost 3 bases and J 5 bases, leaving 8 bases between the germline ends. Germline values: CDR1 MDHEN, CDR2 SYDVKM. The CDR3 reads CASSFPGDQPQHF. The CDR3 DNA reads as TGTGCCAGCAGTTTTCCAGGGGATCAGCCCCAGCATTTT.

This clone was counted a few times. The chain links TRBV4-3 to TRBJ2-7, with TRBD2 identical over 7 bases. Germline values: CDR1 LGHNA, CDR2 YSLEER. The CDR3 totals 14 residues. Trimming removed 1 base from V and 5 bases from J; junction bases left unmatched: 5. CDR3 in amino acids: CASSQGGGGNEQYF. The CDR3 DNA reads as TGCGCCAGCAGCCAAGGTGGGGGAGGGAACGAGCAGTACTTC.